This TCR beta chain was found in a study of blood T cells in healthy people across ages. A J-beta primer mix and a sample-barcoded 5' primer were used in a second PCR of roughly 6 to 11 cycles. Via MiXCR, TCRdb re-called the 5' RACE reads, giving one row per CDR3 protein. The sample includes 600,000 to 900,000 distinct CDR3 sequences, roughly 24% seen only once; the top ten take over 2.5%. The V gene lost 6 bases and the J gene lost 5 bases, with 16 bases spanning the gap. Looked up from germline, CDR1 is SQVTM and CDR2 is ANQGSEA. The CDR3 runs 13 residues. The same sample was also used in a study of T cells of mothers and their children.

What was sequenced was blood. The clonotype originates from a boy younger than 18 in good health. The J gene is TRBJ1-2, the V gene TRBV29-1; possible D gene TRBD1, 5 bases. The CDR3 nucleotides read TGCAGCGTCCGAGGGACGGGCACATATGGCTACACCTTC. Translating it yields CSVRGTGTYGYTF.